The next 32 T cell receptor beta chains were all read from a single sample in a study of shared clonotypes between healthy human individuals. Libraries were prepared by immunoSEQ multiplex PCR; TCRdb keeps only in-frame clonotypes and omits some of them. The repertoire holds 2.3 million or so clones, 85% to 95% seen once, with around 0.4% in the top ten. Sequencing was performed on naive CD4+ T cells from PBMCs. As to subset: CD45RA+ positively selected. Receptors were obtained from a man aged 18 to 29 in good health. Some clones in this sample may be carry-over from other donors' samples.

In this sample, this clone turned up once. The chain recombines TRBV18 with TRBJ1-1, with D unclear. The CDR3 contains 15 residues. Between the trimmed V and J ends, which lost 2 bases and 1 base, there was a span of 11 bases. The V gene's germline CDR1 is KGHSH and CDR2 LQKENI. The CDR3 DNA reads TGTGCCAGCTCACCATCCCAGGTTGAGAACACTGAAGCTTTCTTT. Its translation is CASSPSQVENTEAFF.

V and J are TRBV7-9 and TRBJ2-6, with D unresolved. V lost 4 bases, J lost 1 base, and 11 bases lay in between. The length of the CDR3 is 16 residues. Per germline, CDR1 SEHNR and CDR2 FQNEAQ (reference sequence). Here the CDR3 DNA reads TGTGCCAGCAGCTCCCTCGGCCATTCTGGGGCCAACGTCCTGACTTTC. Encoded protein: CASSSLGHSGANVLTF.

CDR3: CASSPSGGYNEQFF. CDR3 nucleotide sequence: TGTGCCAGCAGTCCTAGCGGGGGATACAATGAGCAGTTCTTC. The chain is built from TRBV25-1 and TRBJ2-1, with TRBD2 matching over 10 bases. The CDR3 length is 14 residues. J lost 4 bases, V lost 5 bases, and 2 bases had no gene match. The V gene's germline CDR1 is MGHDK and CDR2 SYGVNS. Variable domain in full (rest from reference TRBV25-1 and TRBJ2-1): EADIYQTPRYLVIGTGKKITLECSQTMGHDKMYWYQQDPGMELHLIHYSYGVNSTEKGDLSSESTVSRIRTEHFPLTLESARPSHTSQYLCASSPSGGYNEQFFGPGTRLTVL.

V is TRBV25-1 and J is TRBJ2-7; tentative D call: TRBD1 (5 bases). V was shortened by 1 base and J by 5 bases, with 12 bases between the two germline ends. This CDR3 has 14 amino acids. Germline-derived CDR1 and CDR2 are MGHDK and SYGVNS. The CDR3 sequence: CASSEFSTANEQYF. CDR3 nucleotides: TGTGCCAGCAGTGAATTTTCGACAGCGAACGAGCAGTACTTC.

The CDR3: CASSRGGALWTEAFF. The CDR3 DNA reads TGTGCCAGCAGCCGCGGGGGGGCGCTTTGGACTGAAGCTTTCTTT. The chain couples TRBV27 to TRBJ1-1; D may be TRBD1 (6 bases). The V end lost 6 bases, the J end lost 5 bases, and 19 bases lay between the germline ends. CDR3 length: 15 amino acids. Germline values: CDR1 MNHEY, CDR2 SMNVEV (reference sequence).

As regards this clone: This CDR3 is also generated by other DNA sequences in the sample. The gene calls are TRBV5-1 and TRBJ2-5; D tentatively reads TRBD1 or TRBD2 (5 bases each). Germline assignment: CDR1 SGHRS and CDR2 YFSETQ. The V end lost 0 bases, the J end lost 4 bases, and 13 bases lay between the germline ends. This CDR3 has 15 amino acids. The CDR3 protein is CASSLEGTGGETQYF. Here the CDR3 DNA reads TGCGCCAGCAGCTTGGAGGGGACGGGCGGAGAGACCCAGTACTTC.

The chain recombines TRBV4-2 with TRBJ2-7; 10 positions match TRBD2. The CDR3 is 15 amino acids. J gave up 9 bases and V 0 bases, and 8 bases lay outside the gene matches. Germline V lookup: CDR1 LGHNA, CDR2 YNFKEQ. CDR3 loop: CASSQDRASGRRQYF. In nucleotides, the CDR3 is TGTGCCAGCAGCCAAGATCGGGCTAGCGGGAGAAGGCAGTACTTC.

A remark on this clone: This sample also contains other DNA sequences that code for the same CDR3. The chain carries TRBV6-6 and TRBJ2-6; tentatively, D is TRBD2 (5 bases). Trimming took 2 bases from V and 2 from J, leaving 7 bases between them. The V gene's germline CDR1 is MNHNY and CDR2 SVGAGI (reference sequence). The CDR3 runs 15 residues. The CDR3 spells CASSYTGTGANVLTF. CDR3 nucleotides: TGTGCCAGCAGTTACACGGGAACTGGGGCCAACGTCCTGACTTTC.

This chain links TRBV18 with TRBJ2-4; possible D gene TRBD2, 5 bases. The germline CDR1 and CDR2 sequences are KGHSH and LQKENI. The CDR3 has 14 residues. The V and J ends lost 6 bases and 6 bases respectively, with 15 bases between them. In DNA, the CDR3 is TGTGCCAGCTCGCACCCGGCGGGCGTAAACATTCAGTACTTC. Amino acid sequence: CASSHPAGVNIQYF.

This clone was observed once. The chain has TRBV2 and TRBJ1-2, with a possible D match to TRBD1 (5 bases). Per the germline V gene, CDR1 is SNHLY and CDR2 is FYNNEI. The ends were cut back, 3 bases at V and 4 bases at J, with 12 bases in the middle. The CDR3 runs 14 residues. The CDR3 nucleotides are TGTGCCAGCAGTGACTCAGGGAGGGGCTATGGCTACACCTTC. Its protein is CASSDSGRGYGYTF.

V is TRBV6-1 and J is TRBJ2-7, with D tentatively TRBD2 (6 bases). The CDR3 is 14 amino acids. The germline V gene encodes CDR1 MNHNS and CDR2 SASEGT. Trimming took off 8 bases at V and 1 base at J, with 15 bases between the two ends. The CDR3 coding sequence is TGTGCCAGCCAACTAAGCGGAGGGTCCTACGAGCAGTACTTC. Translating it yields CASQLSGGSYEQYF.

The CDR3 protein is CASRPTLLSKKGDTEAFF. The DNA of the CDR3 is TGTGCCAGCAGACCCACCCTACTCTCGAAGAAGGGGGACACTGAAGCTTTCTTT. The V gene is TRBV28, the J gene TRBJ1-1; D is perhaps TRBD1 (6 bases). Germline CDR1 is MDHEN and CDR2 is SYDVKM. The CDR3 is made up of 18 amino acids. Between the trimmed V and J ends, which lost 6 bases and 3 bases, there was a span of 26 bases.

The CDR3 is CASSPLGTDLNTEAFF. CDR3 coding DNA: TGTGCCAGCTCACCGCTCGGGACGGACTTGAACACTGAAGCTTTCTTT. This chain uses TRBV18 with TRBJ1-1, with D possibly matching TRBD1 (5 bases). The CDR3 runs to 16 residues. Trimming stripped 3 bases from V and 0 bases from J, with 14 bases between. Germline lookup yields CDR1 KGHSH and CDR2 LQKENI.

This clone was seen a single time. This chain connects TRBV28 to TRBJ2-2; 10 positions agree with TRBD1. V was clipped by 6 bases and J by 7 bases; unmatched bases: 8. Germline assignment: CDR1 MDHEN and CDR2 SYDVKM. This CDR3 has 15 amino acids. CDR3 bases: TGTGCCAGCAGACCCGGGACAGGGGCGATCGGGGAGCTGTTTTTT. Its translation is CASRPGTGAIGELFF.

This clone appeared once. V gene TRBV6-5 combines with J gene TRBJ2-7; TRBD1 matches at 8 bases. V trimming: 0 bases; J trimming: 3 bases; junction bases outside the gene matches: 4. Per germline, CDR1 MNHEY and CDR2 SVGAGI. CDR3 length equals 15 residues. CDR3 amino acids: CASSYSTRGHYEQYF. For the CDR3, the DNA is TGTGCCAGCAGTTACTCGACCAGGGGGCACTACGAGCAGTACTTC.

Regarding this clone: At the DNA level, this CDR3 is encoded by other sequences in the same sample as well. This rearrangement joins TRBV5-1 to TRBJ1-4; 11 positions agree with TRBD1. The ends lost 5 bases at V and 5 bases at J; junction bases unmatched: 2. This CDR3 spans 14 amino acids. The germline V gene encodes CDR1 SGHRS and CDR2 YFSETQ. In nucleotides, the CDR3 is TGCGCCAGCAGAGGACAGGGGGCGAATGAAAAACTGTTTTTT. Its translation is CASRGQGANEKLFF.

The chain combines TRBV6-6 with TRBJ1-5; 9 bases line up with TRBD1. J lost 7 bases, V lost 5 bases, and 6 bases had no gene match. Looked up from germline, CDR1 is MNHNY and CDR2 is SVGAGI (reference sequence). The CDR3 is 14 residues long. Written as DNA, the CDR3 is TGTGCCAGCAGTCCGCGGACAGGGGACCAGCCCCAGCATTTT. It translates to CASSPRTGDQPQHF.

The V gene is TRBV5-4, the J gene TRBJ2-4; D tentatively fits TRBD1 or TRBD2 (6 bases each). The germline V gene has CDR1 SGHNT and CDR2 YYREEE (reference sequence). CDR3 length: 13 amino acids. V lost 9 bases, J lost 7 bases, and 17 bases lay in between. The CDR3 bases are TGTGCCACAAGTCCGGGGGCTGGTAACATTCAGTACTTC. The encoded protein is CATSPGAGNIQYF.

The CDR3 sequence: CAIRGTGGTGNTGELFF. The CDR3, as DNA: TGTGCCATCAGGGGGACAGGGGGCACAGGGAACACCGGGGAGCTGTTTTTT. The chain uses TRBV10-3 and TRBJ2-2; 12 bases agree with TRBD1. V gave up 6 bases and J gave up 1 base; unmatched junction bases: 6. There are 17 residues in the CDR3. Germline lookup yields CDR1 ENHRY and CDR2 SYGVKD.

A note on this clone: Other DNA sequences in the same sample also yield this CDR3. The chain has TRBV7-9 and TRBJ1-2; the D is unclear. With 6 bases removed from V and 1 base from J, the gap between germline ends came to 6 bases. This CDR3 region has 12 residues. CDR1 and CDR2 (germline): SEHNR, FQNEAQ (reference sequence). CDR3 sequence: CASSGVNYGYTF. The CDR3 DNA sequence: TGTGCCAGCAGTGGGGTTAACTATGGCTACACCTTC.

The rearrangement links TRBV2 to TRBJ1-2; D gene ambiguous. Germline CDR1 is SNHLY and CDR2 is FYNNEI. This CDR3 is built from 11 residues. The ends were cut back, 7 bases at V and 5 bases at J, with 8 bases in the middle. For the CDR3, the DNA is TGTGCCAGCACGGATTTGTATGGCTACACCTTC. Translation: CASTDLYGYTF.

V gene TRBV10-2 combines with J gene TRBJ2-7; D tentatively reads TRBD1 or TRBD2 (6 bases each). Germline CDR1 WSHSY, CDR2 SAAADI. CDR3 size: 14 residues. V lost 9 bases and J lost 1, with 16 bases in between. The DNA for the CDR3 is TGCGCCAGTTGTTTAGGGGGGAATTCCTACGAGCAGTACTTC. Its translation is CASCLGGNSYEQYF.

The V and J genes are TRBV18 and TRBJ2-7; TRBD1 aligns across 9 bases. Germline CDR1 and CDR2: KGHSH and LQKENI. V trimming: 8 bases; J trimming: 0 bases; junction bases outside the gene matches: 5. The CDR3 contains 14 residues. The CDR3 region is CASSGQGISYEQYF. The CDR3 nucleotides are TGTGCCAGCAGTGGACAGGGGATCTCCTACGAGCAGTACTTC. The full variable domain, with the rest looked up from reference TRBV18 and TRBJ2-7, is NAGVMQNPRHLVRRRGQEARLRCSPMKGHSHVYWYRQLPEEGLKFMVYLQKENIIDESGMPKERFSAEFPKEGPSILRIQQVVRGDSAAYFCASSGQGISYEQYFGPGTRLTVT.

The J gene is TRBJ2-1, the V gene TRBV19, with D possibly matching TRBD2 (5 bases). Germline CDR1 and CDR2: LNHDA and SQIVND (reference sequence). Trimming stripped 4 bases from V and 12 bases from J, with 19 bases between. This CDR3 spans 14 amino acids. The CDR3 is CASSRGKGASGQFF. In nucleotides, the CDR3 is TGTGCCAGTAGTAGAGGGAAGGGTGCCTCTGGGCAGTTCTTC.

The genes are TRBV28 and TRBJ1-2; 10 nucleotides align to TRBD1. From germline, CDR1 is MDHEN and CDR2 SYDVKM. This CDR3 has 17 amino acids. Losses at the gene ends were 7 bases for V and 0 bases for J; bases not matched to a gene: 11. CDR3 sequence (DNA): TGTGCCAGCACCCCCGTACCCGGGACAGGGGCTAACTATGGCTACACCTTC. Its protein is CASTPVPGTGANYGYTF.

The chain is built from TRBV6-6 and TRBJ1-4, with a possible D match to TRBD1 (5 bases). The CDR3 spans 15 residues. The V gene lost 2 bases and the J gene lost 7 bases, with 14 bases spanning the gap. CDR1 and CDR2 from the germline V gene are MNHNY and SVGAGI (reference sequence). For the CDR3, the DNA is TGTGCCAGCAGTTACGTCCGGGGCGAGTTTGAAAAACTGTTTTTT. This codes for CASSYVRGEFEKLFF.

Written as DNA, the CDR3 is TGTGCCAGCAGTCCCGGATCTTTCCCCGACGAGCAGTACTTC. Translated: CASSPGSFPDEQYF. The V call is TRBV28, the J call TRBJ2-7; D is unclear. Trimming shortened V by 5 bases and J by 5 bases, and 16 bases separated the two germline ends. CDR3 length: 14 residues. Germline loops: CDR1 MDHEN, CDR2 SYDVKM.

The V and J genes are TRBV27 and TRBJ1-4; D is undetermined. This CDR3 is 15 amino acids long. The germline V gene has CDR1 MNHEY and CDR2 SMNVEV (reference sequence). Trimming removed 8 bases at V and 0 bases at J, with 13 bases between. CDR3 region: CASGPNFSTNEKLFF. The CDR3, as DNA: TGTGCCAGCGGACCAAACTTTTCAACTAATGAAAAACTGTTTTTT.

V and J are TRBV4-1 and TRBJ2-7, with D possibly TRBD1 on 5 matching bases. This CDR3 region has 16 residues. V lost 4 bases and J lost 0, with 16 bases in between. CDR1 MGHRA and CDR2 YSYEKL come from the germline V gene. This CDR3 reads CASSPTTVPSSYEQYF. The CDR3 DNA follows: TGCGCCAGCAGCCCCACGACAGTCCCGAGCTCCTACGAGCAGTACTTC.

This rearrangement joins TRBV2 to TRBJ1-2, with 8 positions matching TRBD1. V dropped 6 bases and J dropped 5; count of bases not matched to a gene: 5. CDR3 size: 13 residues. Germline V lookup: CDR1 SNHLY, CDR2 FYNNEI. For the CDR3, the DNA is TGTGCCAGCAGCCTCGGGACAGGATATGGCTACACCTTC. Its translation is CASSLGTGYGYTF.

The V and J genes are TRBV11-2 and TRBJ1-2, with TRBD1 as a possible D gene (6 bases). The length of the CDR3 is 14 residues. V lost 5 bases and J 4 bases, leaving 14 bases between the germline ends. CDR1 is SGHAT, CDR2 FQNNGV, per germline. The CDR3 loop reads CASSGTGTIYGYTF. DNA for the CDR3: TGTGCCAGCAGCGGAACCGGGACAATCTATGGCTACACCTTC.

This clone was detected once. The V gene is TRBV5-1, the J gene TRBJ2-2; the D gene is possibly TRBD1 (6 bases). Deletions cut 0 bases from V and 3 bases from J, with 18 bases between. CDR3 length: 18 residues. The germline V gene encodes CDR1 SGHRS and CDR2 YFSETQ. The CDR3: CASSLAGQGMGDTGELFF. The CDR3 nucleotides are TGCGCCAGCAGCTTGGCTGGCCAGGGGATGGGGGACACCGGGGAGCTGTTTTTT.